Shown below are 18 T cell receptor beta chains from a single sample sequenced in a study of shared clonotypes between healthy human individuals. Sequencing used immunoSEQ multiplex PCR; TCRdb keeps in-frame clones, though not all of them. The sample carries roughly 1,500,000 clones, about 98% recorded once. Sequencing used naive CD4+ T cells sorted from blood. Noted subset: CD45RA+ positively selected. These TCRs come from a man aged 30 to 45 in good health.

J is TRBJ1-5 and V is TRBV28; D is unresolved. The germline gives CDR1 MDHEN, CDR2 SYDVKM. The CDR3 covers 14 residues. Trimming stripped 7 bases from V and 1 base from J, with 11 bases between. CDR3 in amino acids: CASTLLGSNQPQHF. In nucleotides, the CDR3 is TGTGCCAGCACCCTTCTGGGCAGCAATCAGCCCCAGCATTTT.

This chain links TRBV7-2 with TRBJ1-3, with TRBD1 identical over 10 bases. The ends lost 5 bases at V and 2 bases at J; junction bases unmatched: 12. The CDR3 is 18 residues long. Looked up from germline, CDR1 is SGHTA and CDR2 is FQGNSA. Written as DNA, the CDR3 is TGTGCCAGCAGCACCTTCAGACAGGGGGCGCTAACTGGAAACACCATATATTTT. It encodes CASSTFRQGALTGNTIYF. The whole variable domain, filled in from reference TRBV7-2 and TRBJ1-3, reads GAGVSQSPSNKVTEKGKDVELRCDPISGHTALYWYRQSLGQGLEFLIYFQGNSAPDKSGLPSDRFSAERTGGSVSTLTIQRTQQEDSAVYLCASSTFRQGALTGNTIYFGEGSWLTVV.

The chain links TRBV10-1 to TRBJ1-2; no clear D gene. The CDR3 has 14 amino acids. V shed 0 bases and J shed 2 bases, with 7 bases lying between them. Germline values: CDR1 WNHNN, CDR2 SYGVQD (reference sequence). CDR3: CASSESGTNYGYTF. DNA of the CDR3: TGCGCCAGCAGTGAGTCTGGCACCAACTATGGCTACACCTTC.

This clone appeared a single time. The J gene is TRBJ1-1, the V gene TRBV30; D ambiguous. The germline gives CDR1 GTSNPN, CDR2 SVGIG (reference sequence). The V end was cut by 5 bases, the J end by 11 bases, with 24 bases between. This CDR3 region has 14 residues. The CDR3 spells CAWRLTVTPYGAFF. The CDR3 DNA reads as TGTGCCTGGCGTTTGACCGTTACACCTTATGGGGCTTTCTTT.

The chain links TRBV29-1 to TRBJ2-6, with D uncertain. Germline loops: CDR1 SQVTM, CDR2 ANQGSEA. V was clipped by 8 bases and J by 2 bases, with 10 bases between them. This CDR3 is built from 13 residues. CDR3 region: CSTRTAGANVLTF. CDR3 DNA: TGCAGCACCCGGACGGCTGGGGCCAACGTCCTGACTTTC.

J is TRBJ2-7 and V is TRBV7-6; 11 positions agree with TRBD2. The CDR3 is 16 amino acids. With 6 bases clipped from V and 0 bases from J, the junction kept 7 bases outside the gene matches. Germline lookup yields CDR1 SGHVS and CDR2 FNYEAQ. CDR3 protein: CASSHGTSGLSYEQYF. The CDR3 region has the DNA TGTGCCAGCAGTCATGGGACTAGCGGACTCTCCTACGAGCAGTACTTC.

In this sample, this clone turned up a few times. The chain combines TRBV10-2 with TRBJ1-1; tentative D call: TRBD1 (5 bases). Germline lookup yields CDR1 WSHSY and CDR2 SAAADI. V shed 3 bases and J shed 3 bases, with 8 bases lying between them. This CDR3 is built from 13 residues. The CDR3: CASSEGRDTEAFF. Here the CDR3 DNA reads TGCGCCAGCAGTGAAGGCAGGGACACTGAAGCTTTCTTT.

The chain has TRBV5-1 and TRBJ2-3, with D perhaps TRBD2 (5 bases). Trimming removed 0 bases from V and 2 bases from J, with 10 bases in between. This CDR3 has 15 residues. Germline V gene lookup returns CDR1 SGHRS and CDR2 YFSETQ. In nucleotides, the CDR3 is TGCGCCAGCAGCTTGGGAAGGAGGAACACAGATACGCAGTATTTT. It is translated as CASSLGRRNTDTQYF.

This rearrangement joins TRBV4-1 to TRBJ2-3, with 10 bases aligning to TRBD2. CDR3 size: 17 residues. The junction had 8 bases not matched to a gene; V was cut back by 3 bases and J by 2 bases. Germline V gene lookup returns CDR1 MGHRA and CDR2 YSYEKL. CDR3 amino acids: CASSQQRLAGLTDTQYF. CDR3 bases: TGCGCCAGCAGCCAGCAAAGACTAGCGGGCCTCACAGATACGCAGTATTTT.

This chain joins TRBV7-8 and TRBJ2-4; D unresolved. V lost 4 bases to trimming and J lost 6 bases, with 13 bases between them. Looked up from germline, CDR1 is SGHVS and CDR2 is FQNEAQ. The CDR3 is made up of 14 amino acids. The DNA of the CDR3 is TGTGCCAGCAGCTCCGGCTGGCAGACAAACATTCAGTACTTC. Translated, it gives CASSSGWQTNIQYF.

The chain has TRBV7-2 and TRBJ2-3, with TRBD2 identical over 13 bases. The germline CDR1 and CDR2 sequences are SGHTA and FQGNSA. The CDR3 is 16 residues long. V lost 5 bases and J lost 7; bases outside the gene matches: 9. CDR3 residues: CASSPGLAGVGYTQYF. For the CDR3, the DNA is TGTGCCAGCAGCCCAGGACTAGCGGGAGTGGGTTATACGCAGTATTTT.

The V and J genes are TRBV28 and TRBJ1-5; D is possibly TRBD1 (6 bases). In germline, CDR1 is MDHEN, CDR2 SYDVKM. V lost 6 bases, J lost 0 bases, and 9 bases lay in between. CDR3 length: 14 amino acids. The CDR3 DNA reads TGTGCCAGCAGAAGGACAGATAGCAATCAGCCCCAGCATTTT. It is translated as CASRRTDSNQPQHF.

The chain recombines TRBV28 with TRBJ2-7; 11 nucleotides match TRBD2. This CDR3 region has 15 residues. V lost 8 bases, J lost 4 bases, and 10 bases stayed unmatched. In germline, CDR1 is MDHEN, CDR2 SYDVKM. In nucleotides, the CDR3 is TGTGCCAGCGGCCCGGGGGTAGCGGGAGGGTACGAGCAGTACTTC. Translating it yields CASGPGVAGGYEQYF. The full variable domain, completed using reference TRBV28 and TRBJ2-7, is DVKVTQSSRYLVKRTGEKVFLECVQDMDHENMFWYRQDPGLGLRLIYFSYDVKMKEKGDIPEGYSVSREKKERFSLILESASTNQTSMYLCASGPGVAGGYEQYFGPGTRLTVT.

The V and J genes are TRBV29-1 and TRBJ2-5; TRBD1 might be the D (6 bases). The CDR3 loop spans 11 amino acids. The V and J ends lost 7 bases and 4 bases respectively, with 10 bases between them. Germline assignment: CDR1 SQVTM and CDR2 ANQGSEA. CDR3 amino acids: CSAGERETQYF. CDR3 bases: TGCAGCGCAGGGGAGAGAGAGACCCAGTACTTC. Looking up the rest from reference TRBV29-1 and TRBJ2-5 gives the full variable domain: SAVISQKPSRDICQRGTSLTIQCQVDSQVTMMFWYRQQPGQSLTLIATANQGSEATYESGFVIDKFPISRPNLTFSTLTVSNMSPEDSSIYLCSAGERETQYFGPGTRLLVL.

This rearrangement joins TRBV5-1 to TRBJ1-2; 7 nucleotides line up with TRBD1. V dropped 4 bases and J dropped 7; count of bases not matched to a gene: 7. CDR3 length: 13 amino acids. Germline values: CDR1 SGHRS, CDR2 YFSETQ. The CDR3 DNA reads TGCGCCAGCAGCCCGACAGGGCTCTCTGGCTACACCTTC. Translating gives CASSPTGLSGYTF.

V gene TRBV7-2 combines with J gene TRBJ1-5; the D gene is possibly TRBD1 (5 bases). The germline V gene has CDR1 SGHTA and CDR2 FQGNSA. This CDR3 contains 14 residues. Deletions cut 3 bases from V and 8 bases from J, with 14 bases between. The chain's CDR3 is CASSLLGGDEPQHF. The DNA for the CDR3 is TGTGCCAGCAGCTTGCTGGGCGGGGACGAGCCCCAGCATTTT.

The chain joins TRBV4-1 to TRBJ2-5, with a possible D match to TRBD2 (5 bases). The CDR3 extends over 15 amino acids. V was shortened by 0 bases and J by 3 bases, with 11 bases between the two germline ends. CDR1 and CDR2 from the germline V gene are MGHRA and YSYEKL. CDR3 protein: CASSQDRDEKETQYF. The CDR3 bases are TGCGCCAGCAGCCAAGACCGGGATGAGAAAGAGACCCAGTACTTC.

The chain recombines TRBV28 with TRBJ1-1, with D unresolved. CDR1 is MDHEN, CDR2 SYDVKM, per germline. CDR3 length: 16 amino acids. Trimming took off 3 bases at V and 1 base at J, with 15 bases between the two ends. CDR3 residues: CASSFGPKTQNTEAFF. The CDR3 DNA is TGTGCCAGCAGTTTCGGACCCAAGACACAGAACACTGAAGCTTTCTTT.